This T cell receptor (beta chain) was recovered during a study of cytomegalovirus exposure and HLA in healthy donors (dated by TCRdb to 2017 to 2019). Background on the whole study: An earlier analysis of several hundred of the donors reported about 250 Gb of sequence data and about 100 million unique TCR beta sequences from roughly 200 million T cells. Roughly 5 DR-DQ haplotypes were handled as single units for association and clustering because linkage in the cohort was strong. Alongside the repertoire data, information on donor age, sex, ethnicity and CMV serostatus was compiled. About 300 gigabases of sequencing data and 78 million or so unique TCR sequences were included in an early release covering roughly 600 HLA-typed donors. A later genetic analysis took genome-wide SNP genotypes for about 65% of the 666 donors and used that subset as a discovery cohort. Typing coverage differed by locus: A, B, C, DRB1 and DQB1 were typed in about 629-640 donors, DQA1 in roughly 500, DPA1 in 600 to 610, and DPB1 in 472. The study aimed to test whether signatures of past pathogen exposure could be identified by cataloging public T cell receptors. An earlier analysis of around 540 of the donors applied high-throughput TCR beta sequencing to assess whether each TCR beta V gene segment acted as functional or pseudogenic. The T cell repertoires of 670 or so subjects were profiled by immunosequencing and related to cytomegalovirus serostatus. To study patterns of TCR occurrence, a later analysis re-analyzed previously published TCR beta repertoires from more than 550 donors and added high-resolution HLA genotyping. In the later analysis, no new phenotypic data were used to find candidate immune exposures; instead, reliance was placed on TCR beta sequences and their occurrence across donors. Among under 450 genotyped donors of the cohort, an average of about 240,000 unique TCR beta nucleotide sequences were sequenced per donor, roughly 20% of them non-productive. Every repertoire in the discovery cohort had been generated on one and the same sequencing platform. High-throughput TCR immunosequencing, statistical association of individual TCRs with disease status, and machine learning were combined to predict cytomegalovirus infection status. A separate validation cohort of over 95 different subjects was used in addition to the approximately 670-subject first cohort. HLA typing covered class I and class II loci at four-digit resolution. The genetic ancestry cluster associated with self-reported Caucasian donors included about 84% of the 398 genotyped donors. The research as a whole found: Linkage disequilibrium might explain the correlated functional status among segregating V segments, but an unknown experimental factor could not be ruled out. Across donors, most TCR sequences were observed very rarely, whereas some public TCRs were present in many individuals. Sequencing depth was assumed to be roughly uniform across donors in the presence/absence analyses, though that assumption may not hold. Assigning TCR associations to individual alleles was difficult when HLA alleles, especially DR and DQ, strongly co-occurred. In this cohort, only TCR beta chains were sequenced, and detectable features were limited by the absence of alpha or paired-chain data. A few of the identified cytomegalovirus-associated TCR beta chains were confirmed in vitro to be specific for cytomegalovirus antigens. The 87-base-pair reads could not distinguish some IMGT-functional V segments, including TRBV6-2 and TRBV6-3, so those segments were excluded. According to a later genetic analysis, donors in an Asian-associated ancestry cluster had fewer N-insertions in productive TCRs than the roughly 700-donor mean. According to a later analysis, most CMV-associated TCR beta chains appeared to be HLA-restricted, and the HLA associations seemed to be driven largely by CMV exposure. Immune exposure information for the cohort was limited to CMV serostatus. A cluster of highly shared sequence variants was judged likely to be a technical artifact of the sequencing pipeline. A further reported finding was that TCR beta sequences accurately predicted the HLA-A and HLA-B alleles for most subjects in the first cohort. Because HLA typing was unavailable for some donors at each locus, only the typed subset was used in association tests. A later genetic analysis associated a missense DCLRE1C variant with V-gene and J-gene trimming of TCR beta chains, and an independent cohort replicated the association. The authors suggested that the approach could potentially be generalized to other disease states and immunological phenotypes. A later analysis found that HLA-associated TCR beta chains were more clonally expanded and had lower generation probabilities than equally common non-associated chains. An earlier analysis of roughly 570 of the donors showed that most TCR beta V segments appeared in productive rearrangements either about 87% or about 30% of the time, which broadly matched IMGT annotations. According to a later analysis, parvovirus B19, influenza, CMV and Epstein-Barr virus appeared linked to several top co-occurrence clusters. In a later analysis, 15,000 to 20,000 TCR beta sequences were associated with specific HLA alleles at a false discovery rate of 0.05. The study listed 170 or so TCR beta chains as associated with cytomegalovirus. The classifier was reported to diagnose cytomegalovirus status with high specificity and sensitivity in both the original and validation cohorts. Because counts were too low, fewer than 20 rarely observed V segments, including chromosome 9 orphons, were excluded from the earlier analysis of 587 of the donors. In a later analysis, TCR association rates were found to vary across HLA loci, with the most associated TCRs seen for DRB1 alleles and the fewest for HLA-C alleles.

With respect to this clone: There is no known antigen for this receptor. There are no base qualities to consult, and no much larger clone falls within one base.

In total, roughly 670 healthy bone marrow donors made up the cohort. At the time of sampling, all cohort members were nominally healthy, though unrecorded immune exposures were likely present. The donor tested CMV seropositive, placing the donor among the 250 to 350 seropositive members of the cohort. A peripheral blood sample was provided by each donor, and peripheral blood mononuclear cells were used for TCR beta sequencing. Genomic DNA was extracted from the blood cell samples with the Qiagen DNeasy Blood Extraction Kit. The germline V gene specifies MNHNS as CDR1 and SASEGT as CDR2. Compared with germline, V lacks 1 base and J lacks 8 bases; bases without a gene match: 4. The CDR3 contains 14 residues, cysteine and phenylalanine counted. Just the 42-base CDR3 DNA is kept, in frame starting at base 1. Receptors were amplified or captured by the immunoSEQ multiplex PCR assay. For the multiplex PCR, a mixture combining 60 forward primers for TCR Vbeta segments and 13 reverse primers for TCR Jbeta segments was used. The CDR3 region of rearranged TCR beta genes was amplified from genomic DNA with a multiplex PCR assay. The Illumina HiSeq System was used to sequence the amplified TCR beta libraries as 87-base-pair reads. Turning to the authors' computational methods: A later analysis tallied approximately 87 million unique TCR beta chains across the roughly 610 repertoires, and about 10 million of those chains were shared by two or more donors. Raw reads were error-corrected and collapsed into unique sequences with a nearest-neighbor algorithm that merged closely related sequences to remove PCR and sequencing errors. CDR3 sequences were aligned to IMGT reference sequences to assign V, D and J gene segments. For a sequence to be retained, at least a six-nucleotide match to both a V gene segment and a J gene segment was required. A rearrangement counted as productive if the CDR3 had no stop codons and remained in frame with V and J, and every other rearrangement counted as non-productive. CDR3 was defined by IMGT convention, running from the second conserved V-encoded cysteine to the conserved J-encoded phenylalanine. Sequences without an unambiguous match to a single V gene segment were excluded from the earlier analysis of approximately 560 of the donors. In an earlier analysis of 587 of the donors, a V segment was called functional when productive rearrangements were above 56.7%, and segregating when the standard deviation between donors exceeded 5%. A statistical classification framework was built to diagnose cytomegalovirus status from the catalog of TCR beta chain sequences. A later analysis assigned V and J genes by comparing TCR nucleotide sequences with IMGT/GENE-DB human TR gene sequences. In a later analysis, CDR3 sequences and most-parsimonious VDJ recombination scenarios were assigned using the TCRdist pipeline. A later analysis defined each TCR beta chain by its CDR3 amino acid sequence plus V-gene family, and excluded reads lacking a unique V-gene family. To address suspected cross-contamination and a sequencing artifact, a later analysis removed under 600 highly shared, low-generation-probability nucleotide sequences. In a later analysis, a clonal expansion index was calculated for each public chain from normalized within-repertoire ranks of inferred template counts. In a later analysis, generation probabilities were computed using a VDJ recombination model fitted to out-of-frame rearrangements, and the results were checked against IGoR. In a later analysis, hypergeometric tests were used to score TCR-TCR, TCR-HLA and TCR-CMV co-occurrence, with a repertoire-size bias correction applied to TCR pairs. A later analysis estimated false discovery rates by permuting HLA or CMV assignments 20 times. In a later analysis, co-occurring TCRs were grouped with DBSCAN, and TCRdist sequence similarity was added when clustering was performed within HLA-allele-positive subsets. Repertoires with fewer than 30,000 or more than 120,000 public chains were left out of co-occurrence clustering, as were four to six repertoires with anomalous nucleotide sharing. TCRdb re-hosts the immuneACCESS table, in-frame sequences only. Its copies lack some clones; in the studies checked, an unresolved V gene accounts for under half of them, and the cause for the rest is not known. Clone size and the V and J calls come from that table; the DNA yielded D and trimming. For this sample the table gives approximately 180,000 clones, of which roughly 80% were detected only once. 6% to 7.5% of the sample comes from the top ten.

The chain was built from TRBV6-1 and TRBJ1-2; 10 nucleotides in the junction match TRBD1. The material sequenced was PBMCs. This TCR came from a man aged 25-45 years in good health and CMV-seropositive. The DNA sequence is as follows: TGTGCCAGCAGTGAAGGGGGACAGGGGCAAGGCTACACCTTC. It translates to CASSEGGQGQGYTF.